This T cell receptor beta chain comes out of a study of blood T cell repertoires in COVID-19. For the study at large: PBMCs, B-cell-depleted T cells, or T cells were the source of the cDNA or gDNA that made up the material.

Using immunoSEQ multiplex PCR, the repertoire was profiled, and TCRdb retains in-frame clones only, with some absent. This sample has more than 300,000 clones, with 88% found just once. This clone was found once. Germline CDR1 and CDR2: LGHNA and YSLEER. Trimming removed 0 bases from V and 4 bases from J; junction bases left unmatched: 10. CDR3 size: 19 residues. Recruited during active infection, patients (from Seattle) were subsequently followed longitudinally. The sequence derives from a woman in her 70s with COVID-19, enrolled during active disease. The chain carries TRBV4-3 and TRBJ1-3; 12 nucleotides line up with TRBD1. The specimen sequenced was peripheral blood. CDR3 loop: CASSQDAPSGTGGGNTIYF. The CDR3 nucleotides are TGCGCCAGCAGCCAAGACGCCCCCTCCGGGACAGGGGGCGGAAACACCATATATTTT.